This TCR beta chain appears in the sequencing data of a study of T cells in Graves' hyperthyroidism and ophthalmopathy. Whole-study results and caveats: A model built on 13 V-J features separated ophthalmopathy from stable hyperthyroidism.

Amplified TCR beta CDR3 regions derived from RNA transcripts. The study used the HTBI primer set for a first-round RT-PCR of the TCR CDR3. TCRdb ran MiXCR on the multiplex PCR reads and lists one entry per CDR3 protein. The repertoire consists of over 250,000 distinct CDR3 sequences, with less than 30% occurring once and the leading ten covering approximately 25%. V lost 4 bases to trimming and J lost 1 base; unmatched junction nucleotides: 3. CDR3 size: 14 residues. Germline loops: CDR1 SNHLY, CDR2 FYNNEI. Patients aged 18 to 65 had newly diagnosed hyperthyroidism lasting under 2 months. Blood dates from first hyperthyroidism diagnosis, before any ophthalmopathy symptoms. Fresh 10 ml peripheral blood yielded PBMCs. Ten or more counts support this clonotype. The antigen remains undetermined.

This clonotype was sampled from a middle-aged man with Graves' hyperthyroidism that later progressed to Graves' ophthalmopathy. V and J are TRBV2 and TRBJ2-5, with TRBD2 matching 7 bases. The sample comprised blood. The CDR3 bases are TGTGCCAGCAGTGGGCTAGCGGTCCAAGAGACCCAGTACTTC. Translated, it gives CASSGLAVQETQYF.